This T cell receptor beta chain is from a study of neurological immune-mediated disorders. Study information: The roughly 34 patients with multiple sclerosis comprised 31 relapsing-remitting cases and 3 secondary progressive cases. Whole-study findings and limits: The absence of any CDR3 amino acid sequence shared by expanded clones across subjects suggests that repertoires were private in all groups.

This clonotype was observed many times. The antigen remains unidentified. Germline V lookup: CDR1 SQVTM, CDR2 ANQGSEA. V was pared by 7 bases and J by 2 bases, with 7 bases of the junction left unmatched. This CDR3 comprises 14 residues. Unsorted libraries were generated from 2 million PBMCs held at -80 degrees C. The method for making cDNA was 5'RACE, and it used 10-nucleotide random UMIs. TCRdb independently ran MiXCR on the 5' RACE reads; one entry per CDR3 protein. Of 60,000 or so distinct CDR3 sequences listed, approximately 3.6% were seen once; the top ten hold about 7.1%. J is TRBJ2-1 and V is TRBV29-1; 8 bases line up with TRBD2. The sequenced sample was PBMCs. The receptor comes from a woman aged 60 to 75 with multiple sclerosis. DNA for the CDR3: TGCAGCGCCCAGCGGGAGACCACCTACAATGAGCAGTTCTTC. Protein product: CSAQRETTYNEQFF.